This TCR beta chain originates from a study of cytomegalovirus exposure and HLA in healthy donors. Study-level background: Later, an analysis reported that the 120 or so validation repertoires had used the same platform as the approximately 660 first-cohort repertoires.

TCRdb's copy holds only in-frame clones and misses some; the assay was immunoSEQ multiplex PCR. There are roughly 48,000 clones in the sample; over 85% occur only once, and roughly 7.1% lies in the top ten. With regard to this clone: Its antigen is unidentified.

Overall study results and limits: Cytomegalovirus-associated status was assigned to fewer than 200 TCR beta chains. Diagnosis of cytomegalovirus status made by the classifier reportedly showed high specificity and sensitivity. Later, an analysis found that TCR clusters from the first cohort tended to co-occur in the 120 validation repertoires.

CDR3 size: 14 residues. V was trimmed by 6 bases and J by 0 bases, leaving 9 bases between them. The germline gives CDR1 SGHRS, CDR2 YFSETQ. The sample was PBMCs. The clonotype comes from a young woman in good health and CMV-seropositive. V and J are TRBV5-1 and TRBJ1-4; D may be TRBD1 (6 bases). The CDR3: CASKQGPTNEKLFF. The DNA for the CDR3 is TGCGCCAGCAAACAGGGACCAACTAATGAAAAACTGTTTTTT.